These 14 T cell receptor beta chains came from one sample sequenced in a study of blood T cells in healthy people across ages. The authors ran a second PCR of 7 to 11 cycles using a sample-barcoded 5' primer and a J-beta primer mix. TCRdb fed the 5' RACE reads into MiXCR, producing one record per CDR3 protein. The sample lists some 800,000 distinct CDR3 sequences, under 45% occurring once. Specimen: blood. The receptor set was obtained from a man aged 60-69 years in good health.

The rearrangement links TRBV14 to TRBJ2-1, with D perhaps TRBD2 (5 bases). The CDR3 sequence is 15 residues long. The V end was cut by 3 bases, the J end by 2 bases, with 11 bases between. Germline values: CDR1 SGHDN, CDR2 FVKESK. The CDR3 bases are TGTGCCAGCAGCCAGCCGGGAAGGACCTACAATGAGCAGTTCTTC. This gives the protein CASSQPGRTYNEQFF.

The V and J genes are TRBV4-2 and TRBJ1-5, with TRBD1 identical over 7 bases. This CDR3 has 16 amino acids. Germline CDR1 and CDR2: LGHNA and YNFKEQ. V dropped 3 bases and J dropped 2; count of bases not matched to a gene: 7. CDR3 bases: TGTGCCAGCAGCCAGAGGTTAGGGACAGGCAATCAGCCCCAGCATTTT. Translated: CASSQRLGTGNQPQHF.

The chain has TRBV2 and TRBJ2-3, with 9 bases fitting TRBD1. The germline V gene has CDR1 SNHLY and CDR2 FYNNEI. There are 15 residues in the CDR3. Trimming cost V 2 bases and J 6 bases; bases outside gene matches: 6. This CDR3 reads CASSENRGRRDTQYF. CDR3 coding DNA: TGTGCCAGCAGTGAAAACAGGGGGCGGCGTGATACGCAGTATTTT.

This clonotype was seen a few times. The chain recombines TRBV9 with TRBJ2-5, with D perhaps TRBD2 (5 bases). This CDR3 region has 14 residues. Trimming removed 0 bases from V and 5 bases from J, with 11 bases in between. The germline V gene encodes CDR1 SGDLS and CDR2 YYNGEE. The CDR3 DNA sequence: TGTGCCAGCAGCGTAGGACGGGGTGGGGAGACCCAGTACTTC. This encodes CASSVGRGGETQYF.

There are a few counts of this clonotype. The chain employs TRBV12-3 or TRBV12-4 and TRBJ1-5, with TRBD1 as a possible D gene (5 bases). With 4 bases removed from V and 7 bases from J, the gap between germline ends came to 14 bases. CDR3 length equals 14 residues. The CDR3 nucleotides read TGTGCCAGCAGTTGGGGGGGTATGGAGCAGCCCCAGCATTTT. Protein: CASSWGGMEQPQHF.

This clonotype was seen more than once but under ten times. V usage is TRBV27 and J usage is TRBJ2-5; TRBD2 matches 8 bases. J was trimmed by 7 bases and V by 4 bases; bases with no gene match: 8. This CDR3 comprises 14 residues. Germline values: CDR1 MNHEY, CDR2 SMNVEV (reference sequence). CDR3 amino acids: CASSSGLASLTQYF. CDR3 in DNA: TGTGCCAGCAGTTCAGGACTAGCATCGTTGACCCAGTACTTC.

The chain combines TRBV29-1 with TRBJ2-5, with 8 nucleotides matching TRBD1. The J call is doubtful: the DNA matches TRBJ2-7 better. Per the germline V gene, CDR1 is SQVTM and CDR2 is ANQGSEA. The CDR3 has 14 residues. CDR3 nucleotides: TGCAGCGTTGAAAAAACAGGGGGACCCTACGAGCAGTACTTC. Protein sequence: CSVEKTGGPYEQYF.

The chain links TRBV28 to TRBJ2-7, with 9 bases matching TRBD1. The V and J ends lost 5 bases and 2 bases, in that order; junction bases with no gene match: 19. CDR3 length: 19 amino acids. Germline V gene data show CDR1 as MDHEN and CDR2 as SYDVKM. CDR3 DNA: TGTGCCAGCAGTCACCCGGAGACAGGGGGTCCTAGGAAACCCTACGAGCAGTACTTC. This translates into CASSHPETGGPRKPYEQYF.

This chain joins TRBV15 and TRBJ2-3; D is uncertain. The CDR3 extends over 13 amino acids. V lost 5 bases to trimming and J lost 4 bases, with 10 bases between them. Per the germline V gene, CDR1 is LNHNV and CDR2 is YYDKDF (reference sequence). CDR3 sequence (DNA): TGTGCCACCAGCCGCCGCTCACCAGATACGCAGTATTTT. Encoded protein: CATSRRSPDTQYF. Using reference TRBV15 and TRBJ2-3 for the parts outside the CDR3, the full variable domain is DAMVIQNPRYQVTQFGKPVTLSCSQTLNHNVMYWYQQKSSQAPKLLFHYYDKDFNNEADTPDNFQSRRPNTSFCFLDIRSPGLGDTAMYLCATSRRSPDTQYFGPGTRLTVL.

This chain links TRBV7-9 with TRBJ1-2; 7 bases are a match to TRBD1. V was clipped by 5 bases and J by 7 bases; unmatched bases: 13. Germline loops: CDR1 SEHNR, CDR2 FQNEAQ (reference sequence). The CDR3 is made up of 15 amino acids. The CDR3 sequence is CASSPWDSQPFGYTF. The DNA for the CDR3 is TGTGCCAGCAGCCCGTGGGACAGTCAGCCCTTTGGCTACACCTTC.

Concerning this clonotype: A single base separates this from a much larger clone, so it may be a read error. The CDR3: CASSFSGTGVGEQYF. CDR3 coding DNA: TGTGCCAGCAGCTTCTCCGGGACAGGGGTAGGAGAGCAGTACTTC. This chain uses TRBV7-2 with TRBJ2-7, with 10 bases fitting TRBD1. Unmatched junction bases numbered 9, after V lost 3 bases and J lost 7 bases. Germline V CDR1 and CDR2: SGHTA, FQGNSA. The CDR3 length is 15 residues.

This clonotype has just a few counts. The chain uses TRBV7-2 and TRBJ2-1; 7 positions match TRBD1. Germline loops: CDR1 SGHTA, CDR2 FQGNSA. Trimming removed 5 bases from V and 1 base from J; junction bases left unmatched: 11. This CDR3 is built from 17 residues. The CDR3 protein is CASSTRPPDRSYNEQFF. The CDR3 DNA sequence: TGTGCCAGCAGCACCAGGCCCCCGGACAGGTCCTACAATGAGCAGTTCTTC.

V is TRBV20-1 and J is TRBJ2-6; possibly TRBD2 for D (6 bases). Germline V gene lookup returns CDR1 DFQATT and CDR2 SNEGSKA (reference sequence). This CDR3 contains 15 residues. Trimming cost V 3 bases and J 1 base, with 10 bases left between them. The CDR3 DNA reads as TGCAGTGCTAGTCTCCGGGGGTCTGGGGCCAACGTCCTGACTTTC. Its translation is CSASLRGSGANVLTF.

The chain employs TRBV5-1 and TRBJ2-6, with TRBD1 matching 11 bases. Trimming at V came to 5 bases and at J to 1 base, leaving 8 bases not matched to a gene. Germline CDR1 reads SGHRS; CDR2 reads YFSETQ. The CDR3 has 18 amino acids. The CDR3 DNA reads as TGCGCCAGCAGTCAACAGGACAGGGGGCTTTCTGGGGCCAACGTCCTGACTTTC. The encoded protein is CASSQQDRGLSGANVLTF.